This T cell receptor beta chain was recorded in a study of shared clonotypes between healthy human individuals. Study results and limitations: Of the naive CD4 clonotypes, approximately 5% were shared across several donors. A generally larger estimated richness was seen in naive subsets than in memory subsets.

Measured with immunoSEQ multiplex PCR; TCRdb has only the in-frame clones, and not every one. The table includes about 1 million clones, around 76% detected once. As regards this clone: The antigen is not known. This is likely an artifact of a read error, given a far larger clone one base away.

The sequenced material came from memory CD4+ T cells sorted from blood. The subset denotes: CD45RA-negative fraction. The clonotype comes from a man aged 18 to 29 in good health.

The CDR3 bases are TGTGCCAGCAGCCCGACAGGGGTGAACACCGGGGAGCTGTTTTTT. Translation: CASSPTGVNTGELFF. V usage is TRBV7-8 and J usage is TRBJ2-2, with 8 bases matching TRBD1. Germline CDR1 reads SGHVS; CDR2 reads FQNEAQ. V dropped 5 bases and J dropped 1; count of bases not matched to a gene: 3. The CDR3 is 15 amino acids.